Listed below are T cell receptor beta chains from one sample, sequenced in a study of T cell changes during pregnancy in multiple sclerosis. Libraries were prepared by immunoSEQ multiplex PCR; TCRdb keeps only in-frame clonotypes and omits some of them. The repertoire consists of about 100,000 clones, with 75% to 95% occurring once and the leading ten covering 2.5% to 3.5%. The sequencing used peripheral blood, collected in the second trimester of pregnancy. The receptors were gathered from a female donor with multiple sclerosis, enrolled in a pregnancy study. Both conserved end residues are part of each CDR3. The D gene is left open where the match is weak. Expanded clones are given a class, and other clones once, few, many or no size at all.

TRBV7-2	12	TRBJ2-1	once	-	CASSRSGTEQFF	TGTGCCAGCAGCCGCAGCGGAACTGAGCAGTTCTTC
TRBV6-6	16	TRBJ2-7	-	TRBD1	CASRHIPTGGSYEQYF	TGTGCCAGCAGACACATCCCGACAGGGGGCTCCTACGAGCAGTACTTC
TRBV6-1	14	TRBJ2-1	-	TRBD1	CASNRDRGLDEQFF	TGTGCCAGCAATCGGGACAGGGGGCTTGATGAGCAGTTCTTC
TRBV9	15	TRBJ1-2	-	-	CASSVAQTANYGYTF	TGTGCCAGCAGCGTAGCTCAGACTGCTAACTATGGCTACACCTTC
TRBV14	14	TRBJ2-7	-	TRBD1	CASSRRDRPYEQYF	TGTGCCAGCAGCCGCAGGGACAGACCCTACGAGCAGTACTTC
TRBV19	16	TRBJ2-2	-	-	CASSIIPTGNTGELFF	TGTGCCAGTAGTATAATCCCGACAGGGAACACCGGGGAGCTGTTTTTT
TRBV29-1	13	TRBJ1-1	-	TRBD1	CSVNRGMNTEAFF	TGCAGCGTGAACAGGGGTATGAACACTGAAGCTTTCTTT
TRBV29-1	14	TRBJ2-5	once	TRBD1	CSARTGGWLETQYF	TGCAGCGCTAGGACAGGGGGCTGGCTAGAGACCCAGTACTTC
TRBV19	13	TRBJ2-7	-	-	CASSIVSRDEQYF	TGTGCCAGTAGTATAGTAAGCAGGGACGAGCAGTACTTC
TRBV29-1	14	TRBJ1-2	-	-	CSAAPGTISYGYTF	TGCAGCGCCGCGCCGGGGACAATCTCCTATGGCTACACCTTC
TRBV7-9	17	TRBJ2-2	-	TRBD2	CASSLEGLAGRTGELFF	TGTGCCAGCAGCTTAGAGGGACTAGCGGGACGCACCGGGGAGCTGTTTTTT
TRBV2	15	TRBJ2-5	-	-	CASSEATLALETQYF	TGTGCCAGCAGTGAAGCGACGCTAGCTCTTGAGACCCAGTACTTC
TRBV19	12	TRBJ1-5	-	TRBD1	CASSIQGAPVHF	TGTGCCAGTAGTATACAGGGGGCACCCGTGCATTTT
TRBV5-1	15	TRBJ2-7	-	TRBD2	CASSISTSEQYEQYF	TGCGCCAGCAGCATATCAACTAGCGAACAATACGAGCAGTACTTC
TRBV7-2	14	TRBJ2-3	-	TRBD1	CASSSGTGTDTQYF	TGTGCCAGCAGCTCCGGGACAGGCACAGATACGCAGTATTTT
TRBV28	15	TRBJ2-5	-	-	CASSSAARIQETQYF	TGTGCCAGCAGTTCCGCGGCGCGAATTCAAGAGACCCAGTACTTC
TRBV19	13	TRBJ1-1	few	-	CASSILGRTEAFF	TGTGCCAGTAGTATTTTGGGGCGTACTGAAGCTTTCTTT
TRBV7-3	15	TRBJ2-1	-	-	CASSKDRLTYNEQFF	TGTGCCAGCAGCAAAGACAGGCTAACCTACAATGAGCAGTTCTTC
TRBV9	16	TRBJ2-1	-	TRBD2	CASSARSGSSYNEQFF	TGTGCCAGCAGCGCCAGGAGCGGGAGCTCCTACAATGAGCAGTTCTTC
TRBV5-6	13	TRBJ2-7	-	-	CASRDSYSYEQYF	TGTGCCAGCAGGGACAGTTACTCCTACGAGCAGTACTTC
TRBV6-6	15	TRBJ2-7	few	-	CASSPPGMNSYEQYF	TGTGCCAGCAGCCCACCCGGGATGAACTCCTACGAGCAGTACTTC
TRBV2	20	TRBJ2-4	-	TRBD1	CASSELGQERRTGAKNIQYF	TGTGCCAGCAGTGAATTGGGACAGGAGAGACGAACTGGGGCCAAAAACATTCAGTACTTC
TRBV19	15	TRBJ2-1	-	TRBD2	CASSIVSGGDNEQFF	TGTGCCAGTAGTATAGTTAGCGGGGGGGACAATGAGCAGTTCTTC
TRBV5-4	18	TRBJ2-3	-	-	CASSDSRGMRRSTDTQYF	TGTGCCAGCAGCGATAGTAGGGGGATGAGGAGGAGCACAGATACGCAGTATTTT
TRBV2	13	TRBJ1-4	-	-	CATNSPPNEKLFF	TGTGCCACCAACAGTCCCCCTAATGAAAAACTGTTTTTT
TRBV11-2	14	TRBJ1-2	-	-	CASSLDRWADGYTF	TGTGCCAGCAGCTTAGATCGATGGGCAGACGGCTACACCTTC
TRBV28	11	TRBJ1-1	-	-	CASSQPGLAFF	TGTGCCAGCAGCCAGCCAGGTTTGGCTTTCTTT
TRBV5-1	15	TRBJ2-7	-	TRBD1	CASTWTGGSSYEQYF	TGCGCCAGCACCTGGACAGGGGGTTCCTCCTACGAGCAGTACTTC
TRBV7-9	14	TRBJ2-1	-	-	CASNRLEVHNEQFF	TGTGCCAGCAACCGACTGGAGGTGCACAATGAGCAGTTCTTC
TRBV19	14	TRBJ2-1	few	TRBD2	CASRASGRIWEQFF	TGTGCCAGTAGAGCTAGCGGGAGAATTTGGGAGCAGTTCTTC
TRBV28	15	TRBJ1-2	-	TRBD1	CASRRTGQGALGYTF	TGTGCCAGCCGCCGGACGGGCCAGGGGGCGTTGGGCTACACCTTC
TRBV5-6	14	TRBJ1-2	-	TRBD1	CASSLGTALLGYTF	TGTGCCAGCAGCCTCGGGACAGCCCTCCTGGGCTACACCTTC
TRBV5-4	16	TRBJ2-2	few	-	CASSPNQNANTGELFF	TGTGCCAGCAGCCCCAATCAGAACGCGAACACCGGGGAGCTGTTTTTT
TRBV5-1	13	TRBJ2-3	-	-	CASSPLASDTQYF	TGCGCCAGCAGTCCACTAGCTTCAGATACGCAGTATTTT
TRBV19	17	TRBJ2-1	once	-	CASSIGQGWGVSNEQFF	TGTGCCAGTAGTATCGGCCAGGGCTGGGGGGTCAGCAATGAGCAGTTCTTC
TRBV15	16	TRBJ2-6	-	-	CATSGGTVSGANVLTF	TGTGCCACCAGCGGGGGGACAGTTTCTGGGGCCAACGTCCTGACTTTC
TRBV5-4	14	TRBJ2-1	-	-	CASSLRGGYNEQFF	TGTGCCAGCAGCTTACGAGGCGGATACAATGAGCAGTTCTTC
TRBV30	14	TRBJ1-6	-	TRBD1	CAWSPGQGNSPLHF	TGTGCCTGGAGTCCCGGACAGGGGAATTCACCCCTCCACTTT
TRBV6-5	15	TRBJ2-7	-	TRBD2	CASSQIAGPTYEQYF	TGTGCCAGCAGTCAGATAGCGGGGCCAACCTACGAGCAGTACTTC
TRBV25-1	14	TRBJ1-2	-	TRBD1	CASSESGQAYGYTF	TGTGCCAGCAGTGAGTCCGGACAGGCGTATGGCTACACCTTC
TRBV7-9	15	TRBJ2-5	-	TRBD2	CASSPRIAGQETQYF	TGTGCCAGCAGCCCTCGTATAGCGGGGCAAGAGACCCAGTACTTC
TRBV27	11	TRBJ2-7	-	-	CASSPTYEQYF	TGTGCCAGCAGTCCAACCTACGAGCAGTACTTC
TRBV19	16	TRBJ2-1	-	-	CASSQLGTRSDNEQFF	TGTGCCAGTAGCCAACTGGGGACACGGTCGGACAATGAGCAGTTCTTC
TRBV6-1	15	TRBJ2-7	-	TRBD1	CASSEPTTGTYEQYF	TGTGCCAGCAGTGAACCTACGACAGGGACCTACGAGCAGTACTTC
TRBV28	16	TRBJ2-1	once	TRBD2	CASSLQGLARSQGQFF	TGTGCCAGCAGTTTACAGGGACTAGCGCGGTCGCAAGGGCAGTTCTTC
TRBV5-5	18	TRBJ1-5	-	TRBD1	CASSLGGGAGFNNQPQHF	TGTGCCAGCAGCTTGGGAGGGGGCGCGGGGTTTAACAATCAGCCCCAGCATTTT
TRBV11-2	15	TRBJ2-2	once	-	CASSFGQFGTGELFF	TGTGCCAGCAGCTTCGGACAGTTTGGGACCGGGGAGCTGTTTTTT
TRBV4-3	18	TRBJ2-3	-	TRBD2	CASSQDPSGAGGADTQYF	TGCGCCAGCAGCCAAGATCCTTCGGGAGCGGGAGGGGCAGATACGCAGTATTTT
TRBV19	15	TRBJ2-1	-	TRBD1	CASSIPGQGRSEQFF	TGTGCCAGTAGTATTCCGGGACAGGGAAGGAGTGAGCAGTTCTTC
TRBV11-3	13	TRBJ2-1	-	TRBD2	CASSEAGNNEQFF	TGTGCCAGCAGCGAAGCGGGAAACAATGAGCAGTTCTTC
TRBV7-8	15	TRBJ2-3	once	-	CASIPWASGTDTQYF	TGTGCCAGCATCCCTTGGGCTAGCGGCACAGATACGCAGTATTTT
TRBV9	9	TRBJ2-5	-	-	CASITEQYF	TGTGCCAGCATAACGGAGCAGTACTTC
TRBV27	17	TRBJ1-5	-	TRBD1	CASSFGPLRGLAQPQHF	TGTGCCAGCAGTTTCGGGCCTTTGAGGGGGCTGGCTCAGCCCCAGCATTTT